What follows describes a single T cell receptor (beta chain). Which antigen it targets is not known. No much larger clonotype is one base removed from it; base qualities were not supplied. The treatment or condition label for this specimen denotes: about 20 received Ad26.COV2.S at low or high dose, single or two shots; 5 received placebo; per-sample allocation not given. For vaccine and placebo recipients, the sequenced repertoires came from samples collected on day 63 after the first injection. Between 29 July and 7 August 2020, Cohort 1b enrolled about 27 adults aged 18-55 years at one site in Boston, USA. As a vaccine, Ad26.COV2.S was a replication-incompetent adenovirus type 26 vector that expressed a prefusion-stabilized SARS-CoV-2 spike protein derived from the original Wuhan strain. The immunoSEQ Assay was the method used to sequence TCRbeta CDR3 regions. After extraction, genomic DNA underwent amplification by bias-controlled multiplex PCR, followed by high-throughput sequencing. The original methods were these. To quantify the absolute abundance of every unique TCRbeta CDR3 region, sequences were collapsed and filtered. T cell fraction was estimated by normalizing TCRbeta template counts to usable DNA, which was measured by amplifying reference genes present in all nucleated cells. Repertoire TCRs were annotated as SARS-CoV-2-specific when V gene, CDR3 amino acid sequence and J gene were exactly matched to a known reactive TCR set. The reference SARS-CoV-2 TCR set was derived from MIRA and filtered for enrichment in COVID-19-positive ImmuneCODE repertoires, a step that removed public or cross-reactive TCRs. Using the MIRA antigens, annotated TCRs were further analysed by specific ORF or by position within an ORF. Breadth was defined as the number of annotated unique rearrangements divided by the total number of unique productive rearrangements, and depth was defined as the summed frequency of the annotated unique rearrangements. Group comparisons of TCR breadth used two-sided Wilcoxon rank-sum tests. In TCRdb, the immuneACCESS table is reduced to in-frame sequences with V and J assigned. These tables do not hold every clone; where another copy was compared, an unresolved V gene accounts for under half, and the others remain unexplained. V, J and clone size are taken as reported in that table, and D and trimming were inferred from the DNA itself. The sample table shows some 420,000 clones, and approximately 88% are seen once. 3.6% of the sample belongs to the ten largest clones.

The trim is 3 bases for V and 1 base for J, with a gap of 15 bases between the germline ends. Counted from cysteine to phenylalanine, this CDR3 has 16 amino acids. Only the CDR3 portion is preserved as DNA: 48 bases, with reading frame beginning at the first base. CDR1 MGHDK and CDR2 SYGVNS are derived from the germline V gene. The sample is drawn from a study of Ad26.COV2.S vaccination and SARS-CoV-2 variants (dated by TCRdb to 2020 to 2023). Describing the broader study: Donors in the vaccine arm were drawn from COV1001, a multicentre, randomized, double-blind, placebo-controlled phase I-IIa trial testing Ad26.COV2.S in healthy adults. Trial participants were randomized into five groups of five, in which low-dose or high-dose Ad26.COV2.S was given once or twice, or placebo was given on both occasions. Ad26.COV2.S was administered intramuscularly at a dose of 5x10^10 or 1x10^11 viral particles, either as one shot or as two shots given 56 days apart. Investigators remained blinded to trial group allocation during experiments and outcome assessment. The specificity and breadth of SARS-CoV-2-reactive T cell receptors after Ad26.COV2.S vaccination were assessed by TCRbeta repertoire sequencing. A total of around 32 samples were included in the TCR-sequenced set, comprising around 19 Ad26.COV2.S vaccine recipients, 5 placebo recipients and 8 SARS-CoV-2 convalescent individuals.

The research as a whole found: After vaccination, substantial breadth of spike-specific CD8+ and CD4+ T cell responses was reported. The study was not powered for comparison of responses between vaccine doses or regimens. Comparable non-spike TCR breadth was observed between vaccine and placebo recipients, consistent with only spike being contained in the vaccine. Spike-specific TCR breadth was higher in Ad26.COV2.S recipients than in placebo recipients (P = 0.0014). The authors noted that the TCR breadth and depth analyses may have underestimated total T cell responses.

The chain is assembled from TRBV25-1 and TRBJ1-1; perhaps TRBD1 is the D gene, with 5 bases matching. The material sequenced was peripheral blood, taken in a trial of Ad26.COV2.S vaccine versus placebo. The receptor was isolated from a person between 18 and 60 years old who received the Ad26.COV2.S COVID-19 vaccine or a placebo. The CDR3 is CASSDFAGLKNTEAFF. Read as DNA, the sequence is TGTGCCAGCAGTGATTTCGCGGGACTCAAGAACACTGAAGCTTTCTTT. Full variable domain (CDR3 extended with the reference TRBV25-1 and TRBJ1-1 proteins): EADIYQTPRYLVIGTGKKITLECSQTMGHDKMYWYQQDPGMELHLIHYSYGVNSTEKGDLSSESTVSRIRTEHFPLTLESARPSHTSQYLCASSDFAGLKNTEAFFGQGTRLTVV.